These T cell receptor beta chains were read from a single sample in a study of blood T cell repertoires in COVID-19. TCRdb's copy holds only in-frame clones and misses some; the assay was immunoSEQ multiplex PCR. The sample consists of around 300,000 clones, 80% to 95% of them appearing once. Sequencing was carried out using PBMCs or T cells enriched from blood (not recorded which). These receptors came from a woman in her 30s who had recovered from COVID-19. Both conserved end residues are part of each CDR3. D genes are given only for firm matches. Some rows mark clone size as missing; the rest say once, few, many or name a class of expanded clone.

clone_size j_call d_call v_call cdr3_nt cdr3_aa
. TRBJ2-1 TRBD1 TRBV4-1 TGCGCCAGCAGCCACCCCCTCGAGGGACAGAGCTCCTACAATGAGCAGTTCTTC CASSHPLEGQSSYNEQFF
. TRBJ1-5 . TRBV4-1 TGCGCCAGCAGCCAACAGGGCAGCTATCAGCCCCAGCATTTT CASSQQGSYQPQHF
. TRBJ2-4 . TRBV25-1 TGTGCCAGCACATCAGGGAACATTCAGTACTTC CASTSGNIQYF
. TRBJ2-1 TRBD2 TRBV19 TGTGCCAGTAGTATCGCGGGAGGGGCCGGTGATGAGCAGTTCTTC CASSIAGGAGDEQFF
. TRBJ2-7 . TRBV18 TGTGCCAGCTCACCACCGGCAGCCTACGAGCAGTACTTC CASSPPAAYEQYF
. TRBJ1-2 . TRBV23-1 TGCGCCAGCAGTCAATCGGCGTCCAGGGTCCATGGCTACACCTTC CASSQSASRVHGYTF
. TRBJ2-7 . TRBV5-4 TGTGCCAGCAGCTTGGAAGCAGGGTCTCTCTACGAGCAGTACTTC CASSLEAGSLYEQYF
. TRBJ2-7 TRBD2 TRBV3-1/TRBV3-2 TGTGCCAGCAGCCAAGGAGGCGGGAGATCATGGGAGCAGTACTTC CASSQGGGRSWEQYF
. TRBJ2-7 TRBD2 TRBV28 TGTGCCAGTCAGACTAGCGCGTTAGAGCAGTACTTC CASQTSALEQYF
. TRBJ2-1 . TRBV15 TGTGCCACCAGCACCGGCGGAGGGTATGGTTACAATGAGCAGTTCTTC CATSTGGGYGYNEQFF
once TRBJ2-3 TRBD2 TRBV9 TGTGCCAGCAGCGTAGGGGGAGGGGGCACAGATACGCAGTATTTT CASSVGGGGTDTQYF
. TRBJ1-1 . TRBV20-1 TGCAGTGCAAGTAGGGGCAACATGAACACTGAAGCTTTCTTT CSASRGNMNTEAFF
. TRBJ1-2 . TRBV28 TGTGCCAGCATCTCGGGGGACCTCGGGGGCTACACCTTC CASISGDLGGYTF
. TRBJ1-2 . TRBV6-5 TGTGCCAGCAGTTACTTTAAGGGGCCCAACTATGGCTACACCTTC CASSYFKGPNYGYTF
once TRBJ1-6 . TRBV9 TGTGCCAGCAGCGTAGGCGAAGGGGCTTCACCCCTCCACTTT CASSVGEGASPLHF
. TRBJ1-3 . TRBV28 TGTGCCAGCACCTCCGCCGGGTCCTCTGGAAACACCATATATTTT CASTSAGSSGNTIYF
. TRBJ2-2 . TRBV7-3 TGTGCCAGCAGCTTACGCGACAGCTCTTCGGAGGAGCTGTTTTTT CASSLRDSSSEELFF
. TRBJ2-7 . TRBV5-1 TGCGCCAGCAGCTTCGGGGACTCCTACGAGCAGTACTTC CASSFGDSYEQYF
. TRBJ2-1 . TRBV28 TGTGCCAGCACCCCCCCGCCAGGGTTCTACAATGAGCAGTTCTTC CASTPPPGFYNEQFF
. TRBJ2-3 TRBD2 TRBV2 TGTGCCAGCAGTGAAACGGAGTATTGGACTAGCGGGAGTCCAGATACGCAGTATTTT CASSETEYWTSGSPDTQYF
. TRBJ1-4 . TRBV7-7 TGTGCTAGCAGCGCATCCGGGAGGGAAAAACTGTTTTTT CASSASGREKLFF
. TRBJ2-2 TRBD2 TRBV2 TGTGCCAGCAAGCGGGAGGCGGGCACCGGGGAGCTGTTTTTT CASKREAGTGELFF
. TRBJ1-2 TRBD1 TRBV19 TGTGCCAGTTCCCCTAGGACAGGGGGAATGATCTATGGCTACACCTTC CASSPRTGGMIYGYTF
. TRBJ2-1 TRBD1 TRBV11-3 TGTGCCAGCAGCTTAGAACAGGGGGTGGGCAATGAGCAGTTCTTC CASSLEQGVGNEQFF
. TRBJ1-2 . TRBV4-1 TGCGCCAGCAGCCAAGCGTCTGAGAGGAAAGGCTACACCTTC CASSQASERKGYTF
once TRBJ1-2 . TRBV9 TGTGCCAGCAGCGTAGGAAGTTGGGCAGGGGATAACTATGGCTACACCTTC CASSVGSWAGDNYGYTF
. TRBJ1-2 TRBD1 TRBV2 TGTGCCAACCCGGGACAGGGGAAAAACTATGGCTACACCTTC CANPGQGKNYGYTF
. TRBJ1-4 . TRBV4-1 TGCGCCAGCAGCATAACCGGAGGGGAAAAACTGTTTTTT CASSITGGEKLFF
. TRBJ1-5 TRBD1 TRBV15 TGTGCCACCAGCAGTAGGACAGGAAACAATCAGCCCCAGCATTTT CATSSRTGNNQPQHF
. TRBJ2-2 . TRBV28 TGTGCCAGCACTCCCCTCGGCGGAACTTGGGCCGGGGAGCTGTTTTTT CASTPLGGTWAGELFF
. TRBJ2-1 . TRBV5-6 TGTGCCAGCAGCTCGGGACTCACGGAGCAGTTCTTC CASSSGLTEQFF